The source of this T cell receptor beta chain is a study of regulatory T cells in long-lasting Graves disease. Findings of the study overall: Whereas approximately 950 public clonotypes were shared by new patients, persistent patients shared more, at a few thousand.

Turning to this clonotype: Its antigen is as yet unknown.

Construction of TCR beta libraries relied on iRepertoire HTBI primers and on Arm-PCR targeting CDR3 regions. Authors' processing steps: Samples collectively showed around 56 TRBV and 11 to 15 TRBJ segments. TCRdb reprocessed the multiplex PCR reads via MiXCR and lists one record per CDR3 protein. TCRdb's processing, not the authors', yielded these V and J calls. Counted here are under 450,000 distinct CDR3 sequences, 20% to 25% occurring once; the ten biggest clones make up under 35%. This sample's time point: persistent/refractory GD, antithyroid drugs over 5 years with positive TRAb. After RNA was extracted from PBMCs, the TCR library was made from it. Peripheral blood, nine milliliters of it, was drawn into EDTA tubes. The CDR3 consists of 17 residues. Germline-derived CDR1 and CDR2 are MNHEY and SMNVEV (reference sequence). The ends lost 5 bases at V and 5 bases at J; junction bases unmatched: 9.

This receptor was obtained from a woman between 40 and 55 years old with Graves disease. The chain employs TRBV27 and TRBJ2-3, with 14 bases lining up with TRBD2. The material was peripheral blood mononuclear cells (PBMCs), obtained when the disease was refractory, from a patient treated with antithyroid drugs. This CDR3 is CASSPPGLAGAVDTQYF. The CDR3 DNA reads as TGTGCCAGCAGTCCCCCGGGACTAGCGGGAGCGGTAGATACGCAGTATTTT.